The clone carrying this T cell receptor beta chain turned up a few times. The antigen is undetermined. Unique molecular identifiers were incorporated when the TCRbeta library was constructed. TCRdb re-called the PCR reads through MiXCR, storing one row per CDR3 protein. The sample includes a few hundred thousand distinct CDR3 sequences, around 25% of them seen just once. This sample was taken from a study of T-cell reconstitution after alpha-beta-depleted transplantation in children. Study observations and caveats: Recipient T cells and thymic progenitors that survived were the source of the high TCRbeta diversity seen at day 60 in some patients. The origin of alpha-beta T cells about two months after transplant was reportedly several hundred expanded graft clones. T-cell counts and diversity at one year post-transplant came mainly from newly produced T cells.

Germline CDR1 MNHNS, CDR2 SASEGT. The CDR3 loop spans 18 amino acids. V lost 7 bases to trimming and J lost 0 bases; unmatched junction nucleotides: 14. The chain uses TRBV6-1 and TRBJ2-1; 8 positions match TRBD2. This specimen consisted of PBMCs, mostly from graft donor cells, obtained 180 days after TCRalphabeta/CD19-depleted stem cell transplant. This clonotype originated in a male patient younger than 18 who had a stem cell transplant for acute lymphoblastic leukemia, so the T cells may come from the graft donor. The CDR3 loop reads CASKLGLAGLSSYNEQFF. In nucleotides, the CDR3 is TGTGCCAGCAAACTCGGGCTAGCGGGCTTGAGCTCCTACAATGAGCAGTTCTTC.